This section outlines one TCR beta chain sequence together with its context. Other DNA sequences in this specimen translate into the identical CDR3. The sample belongs to a study of blood T cell repertoires in COVID-19. The repertoire was sequenced with immunoSEQ multiplex PCR; TCRdb's copy has only in-frame clones and lacks some. The sample holds about 180,000 clones; about 80% are singletons and the top ten take around 14%. The CDR3 loop spans 14 amino acids. The V segment lost 2 bases and the J segment 5 bases; nucleotides outside the gene matches: 3. Germline assignment: CDR1 LNHNV and CDR2 YYDKDF (reference sequence). Living in about two dozen US areas, the participants were between roughly 18 and 89 years of age. Donors were grouped by their self-reported clinical history.

The chain uses TRBV15 and TRBJ2-7; 10 bases match TRBD1. The origin of this receptor is a man aged 60-69 years who had been exposed to COVID-19. Source material: PBMCs or T cells enriched from blood (not recorded which). The CDR3 coding sequence is TGTGCCACCAGCAGAACCGGGACAGGGGACGAGCAGTACTTC. Its protein product is CATSRTGTGDEQYF.